This TCR beta chain was retrieved from a study of T-cell reconstitution after alpha-beta-depleted transplantation in children. The CDR3 is 18 amino acids. Trimming took 5 bases from V and 2 from J, leaving 19 bases between them. The germline gives CDR1 MNHEY, CDR2 SMNVEV (reference sequence). Study results and caveats: At day 60, the high TCRbeta diversity found in some patients originated from recipient T cells and thymic progenitors that had survived. Fresh T-cell production supplied most of the T-cell counts and diversity seen one year after transplant. Several hundred expanded graft clones reportedly supplied alpha-beta T cells about two months after transplant.

This clonotype was detected only a few times. What it binds is unknown. As it was prepared, the TCRbeta library received unique molecular identifiers. Using its own MiXCR run on the PCR reads, TCRdb lists one record per CDR3 protein. The sample lists hundreds of thousands of distinct CDR3 sequences; around 7.1% were seen once. This clonotype was obtained from a female patient under 10 years old who had a stem cell transplant for Fanconi anemia, so the T cells may come from the graft donor. This chain connects TRBV27 to TRBJ2-6; weak D call: TRBD1 (5 bases). The material was peripheral blood, obtained 360 days after TCRalphabeta/CD19-depleted stem cell transplant. The chain's CDR3 is CASSGYRRPLAGANVLTF. Here the CDR3 DNA reads TGTGCCAGCAGTGGCTACAGGCGACCCCTGGCTGGGGCCAACGTCCTGACTTTC.